This TCR beta chain derives from a study of blood T cell repertoires in COVID-19. Study information: Sites in the United States, Italy and Spain provided acute and convalescent COVID-19 samples. Sources were T cells, B-cell-depleted T cells, or PBMCs; the material itself was cDNA or gDNA.

In the original processing: From reference gene primer amplification, estimates of nucleated cell counts were derived. Clones were read by immunoSEQ multiplex PCR, and TCRdb kept only the in-frame ones, dropping some. V and J calls and clone size are those listed in that table; D and trimming were worked out from the DNA. This sample has 60,000 or so clones, with roughly three quarters found just once. This clone has just a few counts. Trimming took 4 bases from V and 2 from J, leaving 5 bases between them. Per germline, CDR1 MDHEN and CDR2 SYDVKM. CDR3 length: 12 residues. The clonotype was recovered from a man aged 55-75 years with acute or convalescent COVID-19. The V gene is TRBV28, the J gene TRBJ1-2, with unresolved D. The sample consisted of peripheral blood. CDR3: CASSSLNYGYTF. The CDR3 DNA sequence: TGTGCCAGCAGTTCCCTCAACTATGGCTACACCTTC.